The 5 T cell receptor beta chains reported below all come from one sample, sequenced in a study of circulating CD8 cells and anti-PD-1 response in melanoma. TCR libraries were prepared from 15 ng of total RNA with the QIAseq Immune Repertoire TCR panel. TCRdb passed the reads through MiXCR, listing each CDR3 protein once. Of around 220 distinct CDR3 sequences in the sample, around 14% were seen once. Four subsets defined by PD-1 and/or TIGIT were sorted from live CD3+CD8+TCRalphabeta+ cells. The specimen comprised CD8+ T cells from PBMCs, sampled at baseline or after one month of anti-PD-1 therapy (not recorded which). The receptors shown here come from a human donor with melanoma.

Within the sample, this clonotype is large (0.1 to 1%). This CDR3 reads CASSRDSSYEQYF. The CDR3 region has the DNA TGCGCCAGCAGCCGAGACTCTTCCTACGAGCAGTACTTC. The V and J genes are TRBV4-1 and TRBJ2-7, with no clear D. V lost 4 bases and J lost 1, with 8 bases in between. CDR1 and CDR2 (germline): MGHRA, YSYEKL. The CDR3 totals 13 residues.

V gene TRBV27 combines with J gene TRBJ2-2; the D is unclear. There are 11 residues in the CDR3. V was clipped by 4 bases and J by 6 bases, with 3 bases between them. Germline CDR1 is MNHEY and CDR2 is SMNVEV (reference sequence). This chain's CDR3 is CASSSSGELFF. Written as DNA, the CDR3 is TGTGCCAGCAGTTCCTCCGGGGAGCTGTTTTTT.

Relative to its sample, this clonotype is large. The chain combines TRBV28 with TRBJ1-2; D possibly corresponds to TRBD1 (6 bases). Germline CDR1 and CDR2: MDHEN and SYDVKM. CDR3 length: 15 residues. The ends were cut back, 1 base at V and 7 bases at J, with 16 bases in the middle. This CDR3 reads CASSLLPRGGGGYTF. The CDR3 region has the DNA TGTGCCAGCAGTTTATTGCCCAGGGGTGGAGGTGGCTACACCTTC.

By sample share, this clonotype is large. This sequence joins TRBV7-3 and TRBJ2-5; D remains unclear. Germline loops: CDR1 SGHTA, CDR2 FQGTGA. V lost 4 bases and J 4 bases, leaving 10 bases between the germline ends. This CDR3 spans 13 amino acids. CDR3: CASSSDFGETQYF. The CDR3 nucleotides read TGTGCCAGCAGCTCCGACTTTGGAGAGACCCAGTACTTC.

In its sample, this clonotype is large. The chain uses TRBV7-6 and TRBJ2-7, with a weak D call TRBD1 (5 bases). This CDR3 is built from 16 residues. CDR1 is SGHVS and CDR2 is FNYEAQ in the germline V gene. V lost 4 bases and J lost 1, with 17 bases in between. CDR3 nucleotide sequence: TGTGCCAGCAGCTCCGAGAGGACACCTTCTTCCTACGAGCAGTACTTC. Protein product: CASSSERTPSSYEQYF.